The 24 T cell receptor beta chains below all came from one sample that was sequenced in a study of Graves' ophthalmopathy and Graves' hyperthyroidism. TCR beta CDR3 amplification used RNA transcripts. HTBI primers were used in a first-round RT-PCR, which preceded a second-round multiplex PCR. TCRdb recomputed calls from the multiplex PCR reads with MiXCR, one row per CDR3 protein. The data contain 900,000 to 1,200,000 distinct CDR3 sequences, about 38% of them singletons. The sample was peripheral blood or thyroid tissue (not recorded which). Every receptor here comes from an adult man with Graves' hyperthyroidism.

This chain joins TRBV28 and TRBJ2-5; 8 bases align to TRBD2. V shed 6 bases, J shed 2 bases, and the junction held 11 bases outside the gene matches. CDR3 size: 16 residues. Germline V gene data show CDR1 as MDHEN and CDR2 as SYDVKM. The DNA of the CDR3 is TGTGCCAGCAGGGGCGCGACAGCGGGGGAACAAGAGACCCAGTACTTC. Translation: CASRGATAGEQETQYF.

A remark on this clonotype: The junction differs from germline at one of its ends, possibly a read error. The chain couples TRBV5-1 to TRBJ1-1; TRBD1 matches at 8 bases. The germline V gene has CDR1 SGHRS and CDR2 YFSETQ. The CDR3 covers 16 residues. As DNA, the CDR3 is TGTGCCAGCAGCTTAACGGGGACAGGTTTGAACACTGAAGCTTTCTTT. Protein sequence: CASSLTGTGLNTEAFF. Full variable domain (outside the CDR3, taken from reference TRBV5-1 and TRBJ1-1): KAGVTQTPRYLIKTRGQQVTLSCSPISGHRSVSWYQQTPGQGLQFLFEYFSETQRNKGNFPGRFSGRQFSNSRSEMNVSTLELGDSALYLCASSLTGTGLNTEAFFGQGTRLTVV.

This clonotype was picked up a small number of times. This sequence joins TRBV6-2 or TRBV6-3 and TRBJ2-7; D is ambiguous. In germline, CDR1 is MNHEY, CDR2 SVGEGT. V lost 6 bases and J 4 bases, leaving 13 bases between the germline ends. CDR3 length equals 13 residues. The DNA of the CDR3 is TGTGCCAGCAGCGACGGGCCAGTGTACGAGCAGTACTTC. Translated: CASSDGPVYEQYF.

V gene TRBV7-9 combines with J gene TRBJ2-5; D ambiguous. Germline values: CDR1 SEHNR, CDR2 FQNEAQ (reference sequence). Trimming pared 5 bases from V and 5 bases from J, leaving 15 bases between. The CDR3 contains 14 residues. The CDR3 is CASSQDRTAETQYF. Here the CDR3 DNA reads TGTGCCAGCAGCCAAGACCGAACGGCGGAGACCCAGTACTTC.

The J gene is TRBJ1-5, the V gene TRBV20-1, with 8 positions matching TRBD1. CDR1 is DFQATT, CDR2 SNEGSKA, per germline (reference sequence). V lost 6 bases to trimming and J lost 2 bases; unmatched junction nucleotides: 3. The CDR3 is 13 amino acids. The CDR3 coding sequence is TGCAGTGCCTTGACAGGGGGCAATCAGCCCCAGCATTTT. It is translated as CSALTGGNQPQHF.

The V call is TRBV7-3, the J call TRBJ2-7, with D hard to call. Germline values: CDR1 SGHTA, CDR2 FQGTGA. Trimming left V 5 bases short and J 2 bases short, with 13 bases between. The CDR3 contains 14 residues. CDR3 nucleotides: TGTGCCAGCAGCCAAGCCTCCAAGCCCTACGAGCAGTACTTC. Its protein is CASSQASKPYEQYF. Full variable domain (rest looked up from reference TRBV7-3 and TRBJ2-7): GAGVSQTPSNKVTEKGKYVELRCDPISGHTALYWYRQSLGQGPEFLIYFQGTGAADDSGLPNDRFFAVRPEGSVSTLKIQRTERGDSAVYLCASSQASKPYEQYFGPGTRLTVT.

Ten or more counts support this clonotype. The rearrangement links TRBV7-2 to TRBJ1-6, with D possibly being TRBD1 (5 bases). The V gene lost 4 bases and the J gene lost 6 bases, with 10 bases spanning the gap. The CDR3 spans 14 residues. Germline V gives CDR1 SGHTA, CDR2 FQGNSA. Here the CDR3 DNA reads TGTGCCAGCAGCTACGATAGGGGTAATTCACCCCTCCACTTT. It yields the protein CASSYDRGNSPLHF. The full variable domain, completed using reference TRBV7-2 and TRBJ1-6, is GAGVSQSPSNKVTEKGKDVELRCDPISGHTALYWYRQSLGQGLEFLIYFQGNSAPDKSGLPSDRFSAERTGGSVSTLTIQRTQQEDSAVYLCASSYDRGNSPLHFGNGTRLTVT.

The table lists this clonotype with many counts. The chain recombines TRBV29-1 with TRBJ2-5; 10 bases align to TRBD1. Germline V lookup: CDR1 SQVTM, CDR2 ANQGSEA. J was trimmed by 5 bases and V by 7 bases; bases with no gene match: 10. The CDR3 loop spans 14 amino acids. In DNA form, the CDR3 reads TGCAGCGCTGCGGACAGGGGGGGGAGGGAGACCCAGTACTTC. Protein product: CSAADRGGRETQYF.

This clonotype appeared many times. The chain links TRBV5-1 to TRBJ1-1, with 9 bases lining up with TRBD1. This CDR3 is built from 16 residues. The germline V gene encodes CDR1 SGHRS and CDR2 YFSETQ. V gave up 4 bases and J gave up 5 bases; unmatched junction bases: 12. CDR3 sequence: CASSLGTGLFLTEAFF. For the CDR3, the DNA is TGCGCCAGCAGCCTCGGGACAGGGCTGTTCTTGACTGAAGCTTTCTTT.

The chain joins TRBV20-1 to TRBJ1-2; TRBD1 matches at 8 bases. V lost 4 bases to trimming and J lost 12 bases; unmatched junction nucleotides: 10. The CDR3 is 12 amino acids. Per the germline V gene, CDR1 is DFQATT and CDR2 is SNEGSKA (reference sequence). CDR3 in DNA: TGCAGTGCTAATCATGGGACAGGCGGAAACACCTTC. Translating it yields CSANHGTGGNTF.

The rearrangement uses TRBV7-2 and TRBJ1-1; D gene uncertain. The CDR3 consists of 15 residues. Germline-derived CDR1 and CDR2 are SGHTA and FQGNSA. V was cut by 8 bases and J by 2 bases, with 18 bases left in between. The CDR3 region is CASGVGRNLNTEAFF. The CDR3 bases are TGTGCCAGCGGCGTAGGGCGGAACCTTAACACTGAAGCTTTCTTT. Using reference TRBV7-2 and TRBJ1-1 for the parts outside the CDR3, the full variable domain is GAGVSQSPSNKVTEKGKDVELRCDPISGHTALYWYRQSLGQGLEFLIYFQGNSAPDKSGLPSDRFSAERTGGSVSTLTIQRTQQEDSAVYLCASGVGRNLNTEAFFGQGTRLTVV.

Worth noting for this clonotype: A read error may be the cause here, since a much bigger clone is one base away. The gene calls are TRBV2 and TRBJ1-3, with D unclear. Germline V lookup: CDR1 SNHLY, CDR2 FYNNEI. The CDR3 sequence is 17 residues long. CDR3 bases: TGTGCCAGCAGTGGTCGGGGAGGGCGAACCTCTGGAAACGCCATATATTTT. As protein: CASSGRGGRTSGNAIYF.

The DNA of the CDR3 is TGCAGCGTTGGGGCTGCAACTAATGAAAAACTGTTTTTT. Translating it yields CSVGAATNEKLFF. This chain connects TRBV29-1 to TRBJ1-4; D is uncertain. CDR1 SQVTM and CDR2 ANQGSEA come from the germline V gene. There are 13 residues in the CDR3. Trimming stripped 4 bases from V and 0 bases from J, with 6 bases between.

This clonotype was found many times. The chain couples TRBV12-3 or TRBV12-4 to TRBJ2-5; TRBD2 matches 11 bases. The CDR3 loop spans 17 amino acids. The ends lost 6 bases at V and 4 bases at J; junction bases unmatched: 13. DNA for the CDR3: TGTGCCAGCAGCCAGATGGGGCTAGCGGGAGGTTCAGAGACCCAGTACTTC. Amino acids: CASSQMGLAGGSETQYF.

This clonotype was counted a few times. The V call is TRBV12-3 or TRBV12-4, the J call TRBJ2-5; D perhaps matches TRBD1 (7 bases). The CDR3 contains 14 residues. V was trimmed by 4 bases and J by 5 bases, leaving 14 bases between them. The CDR3 spells CASSSPSGGETQYF. The CDR3 region has the DNA TGTGCCAGCAGTTCTCCTTCAGGGGGGGAGACCCAGTACTTC.

At least ten counts were recorded for this clonotype. The rearrangement joins TRBV24-1 to TRBJ1-2, with D possibly TRBD1 on 6 matching bases. The CDR3 is made up of 17 amino acids. CDR1 and CDR2 (germline): KGHDR, SFDVKD. V dropped 2 bases and J dropped 4 bases, with 19 bases sitting between them. The CDR3 loop reads CATSDSIQGTSSYGYTF. In DNA, the CDR3 is TGTGCCACCAGTGATTCGATACAGGGAACGTCTTCCTATGGCTACACCTTC.

The genes are TRBV15 and TRBJ1-4; D not certain. Germline CDR1 LNHNV, CDR2 YYDKDF (reference sequence). Trimming left V 0 bases short and J 7 bases short, with 9 bases between. The CDR3 is 14 amino acids. CDR3 DNA sequence: TGTGCCACCAGCAGAGATACGCCGAGTGAAAAACTGTTTTTT. Its protein is CATSRDTPSEKLFF.

The chain is built from TRBV28 and TRBJ2-7; possibly TRBD2 for D (6 bases). The V gene lost 7 bases and the J gene lost 1 base, with 14 bases spanning the gap. The CDR3 has 14 amino acids. Germline CDR1 and CDR2: MDHEN and SYDVKM. The CDR3 nucleotides are TGTGCCAGCACCCCTTGGGGGGATTCCTACGAGCAGTACTTC. This encodes CASTPWGDSYEQYF.

As concerns this clonotype: Possible read error: a much larger clone is one base away. V is TRBV6-5 and J is TRBJ1-6; D is unresolved. Trimming left V 8 bases short and J 7 bases short, with 18 bases between. This CDR3 region has 15 residues. Germline V lookup: CDR1 MNHEY, CDR2 SVGAGI. CDR3 nucleotides: TGTGCCAGCCTAACCACTGTAGGCCGCAATTCACCCCTCCACTTT. Amino acids: CASLTTVGRNSPLHF.

This chain links TRBV2 with TRBJ2-6; D possibly matches TRBD1 or TRBD2 (6 bases each). CDR1 and CDR2 (germline): SNHLY, FYNNEI. V was shortened by 5 bases and J by 0 bases, with 14 bases between the two germline ends. The CDR3 is 17 amino acids. CDR3 sequence: CASSRGTIFSGANVLTF. The CDR3 DNA reads as TGTGCCAGCAGTCGGGGGACAATCTTCTCTGGGGCCAACGTCCTGACTTTC.

The chain joins TRBV20-1 to TRBJ2-7, with 10 bases aligning to TRBD2. The germline gives CDR1 DFQATT, CDR2 SNEGSKA (reference sequence). Trimming cost V 3 bases and J 3 bases; bases outside gene matches: 11. The CDR3 covers 16 residues. Written as DNA, the CDR3 is TGCAGTGCTAGGAGCCAGCGGGAGGGCCCAGACTACGAGCAGTACTTC. Residues: CSARSQREGPDYEQYF.

The chain joins TRBV29-1 to TRBJ1-1, with no clear D. Trimming removed 6 bases at V and 4 bases at J, with 18 bases between. Germline values: CDR1 SQVTM, CDR2 ANQGSEA. This CDR3 has 14 residues. The CDR3 nucleotides read TGCAGCGTATATATTGGACGACTCAGCACTGAAGCTTTCTTT. Translating gives CSVYIGRLSTEAFF.

As to this clonotype: One end of the junction is discordant with germline, which a read error may explain. The V gene is TRBV10-2, the J gene TRBJ1-2; 7 bases match TRBD1. The CDR3 has 12 amino acids. The germline V gene has CDR1 WSHSY and CDR2 SAAADI. Here the CDR3 reads CASSRDSYGCTF. The DNA of the CDR3 is TGCGCCAGCAGTAGGGACAGCTATGGCTGCACCTTC.

A word on this clonotype: Relative to the germline gene, one junction end is altered; a read error may explain this. V gene TRBV4-1 combines with J gene TRBJ2-7; possible D gene TRBD1, 5 bases. The germline V gene encodes CDR1 MGHRA and CDR2 YSYEKL. The CDR3 has 14 amino acids. CDR3 region: CASSQAKGSYGQYF. The CDR3 bases are TGCGCCAGCAGCCAAGCAAAGGGGTCCTACGGGCAGTACTTC.